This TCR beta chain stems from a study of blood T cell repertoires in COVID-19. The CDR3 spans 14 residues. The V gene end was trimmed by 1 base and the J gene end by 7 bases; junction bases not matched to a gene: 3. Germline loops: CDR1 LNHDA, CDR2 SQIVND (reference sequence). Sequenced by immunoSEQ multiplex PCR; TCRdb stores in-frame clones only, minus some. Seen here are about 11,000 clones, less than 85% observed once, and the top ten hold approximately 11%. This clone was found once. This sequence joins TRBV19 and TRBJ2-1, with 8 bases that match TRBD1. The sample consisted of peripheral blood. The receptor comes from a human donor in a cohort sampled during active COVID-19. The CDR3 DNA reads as TGTGCCAGTAGTATAGGGTACAGGGGGAATGAGCAGTTCTTC. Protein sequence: CASSIGYRGNEQFF. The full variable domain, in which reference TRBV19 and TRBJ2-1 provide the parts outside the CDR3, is DGGITQSPKYLFRKEGQNVTLSCEQNLNHDAMYWYRQDPGQGLRLIYYSQIVNDFQKGDIAEGYSVSREKKESFPLTVTSAQKNPTAFYLCASSIGYRGNEQFFGPGTRLTVL.